The next 28 T cell receptor beta chains were all read from a single sample in a study of shared clonotypes between healthy human individuals. Method: immunoSEQ multiplex PCR; TCRdb's copy keeps in-frame clones and lacks some. The sample lists 2 million to 3 million clones; 93% were seen once. Material for sequencing was naive CD4+ T cells from PBMCs. Documented subset: CD45RA+ positively selected. The receptors come from a man between 18 and 35 years old in good health. Some clones in this sample may be carry-over from other donors' samples.

The chain is built from TRBV28 and TRBJ2-1, with D unclear. The germline V and J ends were trimmed by 5 bases and 9 bases, with 8 bases remaining between them. The CDR3 consists of 11 residues. Germline lookup yields CDR1 MDHEN and CDR2 SYDVKM. CDR3 in DNA: TGTGCCAGCAGTAGAAGGAGTGAGCAGTTCTTC. Encoded protein: CASSRRSEQFF. The full variable domain, rest sourced from reference TRBV28 and TRBJ2-1, is DVKVTQSSRYLVKRTGEKVFLECVQDMDHENMFWYRQDPGLGLRLIYFSYDVKMKEKGDIPEGYSVSREKKERFSLILESASTNQTSMYLCASSRRSEQFFGPGTRLTVL.

As concerns this clone: At the DNA level, this CDR3 is encoded by other sequences in the same sample as well. The chain recombines TRBV6-5 with TRBJ2-7, with a weak D call TRBD2 (5 bases). Deletions cut 0 bases from V and 2 bases from J, with 8 bases between. Germline CDR1 MNHEY, CDR2 SVGAGI. The CDR3 is 14 residues long. The CDR3 spells CASSYSSGTYEQYF. The CDR3 bases are TGTGCCAGCAGTTACTCCAGCGGAACCTACGAGCAGTACTTC.

The rearrangement joins TRBV19 to TRBJ2-2, with D possibly being TRBD1 (5 bases). V lost 10 bases to trimming and J lost 3 bases, with 15 bases between them. This CDR3 is built from 14 residues. Germline CDR1 and CDR2: LNHDA and SQIVND (reference sequence). In DNA form, the CDR3 reads TGTGCCACGGGCCTTCCCAGGGACACCGGGGAGCTGTTTTTT. Residues: CATGLPRDTGELFF.

In its sample, this clone was seen once. At one end, the junction sequence differs from germline, possibly due to a read error. The chain carries TRBV6-1 and TRBJ2-2; 10 nucleotides align to TRBD2. Germline V gene sequence: CDR1 MNHNS, CDR2 SASEGT. The CDR3 loop spans 15 amino acids. The CDR3 loop reads CASREGTSDTGELFF. In DNA form, the CDR3 reads TGTGCCAGCAGGGAAGGGACTAGCGATACCGGGGAGCTGTTTTTT.

The chain carries TRBV6-6 and TRBJ1-3, with no clear D. There are 13 residues in the CDR3. Germline V gene data show CDR1 as MNHNY and CDR2 as SVGAGI (reference sequence). The V and J ends lost 6 bases and 0 bases respectively, with 6 bases between them. The CDR3 here is CASRGNSGNTIYF. CDR3 sequence (DNA): TGTGCCAGCAGAGGAAACTCTGGAAACACCATATATTTT.

This clone was picked up a small number of times. The chain uses TRBV5-1 and TRBJ1-2; 7 bases fit TRBD1. The CDR3 spans 16 residues. Germline lookup yields CDR1 SGHRS and CDR2 YFSETQ. The ends lost 0 bases at V and 7 bases at J; junction bases unmatched: 12. The CDR3 loop is CASSLAGRQGILGYTF. The CDR3 coding sequence is TGCGCCAGCAGCTTGGCAGGGCGACAGGGAATCCTTGGCTACACCTTC.

The chain carries TRBV20-1 and TRBJ1-6, with D hard to call. Per the germline V gene, CDR1 is DFQATT and CDR2 is SNEGSKA (reference sequence). V was shortened by 6 bases and J by 8 bases, with 8 bases between the two germline ends. This CDR3 is built from 11 residues. The CDR3 sequence: CSATAHSPLHF. CDR3 nucleotide sequence: TGCAGTGCCACAGCCCATTCACCCCTCCACTTT.

This clone has only one observation. The V gene is TRBV5-1, the J gene TRBJ2-5, with TRBD1 matching over 10 bases. The CDR3 loop spans 14 amino acids. Germline CDR1 SGHRS, CDR2 YFSETQ. The V and J ends lost 4 bases and 5 bases, in that order; junction bases with no gene match: 5. The CDR3 protein is CASSDPGQGETQYF. The CDR3 nucleotides read TGCGCCAGCAGCGATCCGGGACAGGGGGAGACCCAGTACTTC.

The gene calls are TRBV6-6 and TRBJ1-2; a possible D gene is TRBD1 (6 bases). Germline lookup yields CDR1 MNHNY and CDR2 SVGAGI (reference sequence). The CDR3 extends over 11 amino acids. Trimming pared 5 bases from V and 8 bases from J, leaving 9 bases between. Here the CDR3 reads CASSTQGGYTF. CDR3 DNA: TGTGCCAGCAGTACGCAGGGGGGCTACACCTTC.

This chain links TRBV6-1 with TRBJ2-7; D tentatively fits TRBD1 or TRBD2 (5 bases each). CDR1 MNHNS and CDR2 SASEGT come from the germline V gene. The CDR3 is made up of 15 amino acids. Trimming removed 4 bases from V and 3 bases from J, with 16 bases in between. For the CDR3, the DNA is TGTGCCAGCAGTGCTCAGTCCCGGGACGTCTACGAGCAGTACTTC. This translates into CASSAQSRDVYEQYF.

The J gene is TRBJ2-7, the V gene TRBV28; no reliable D call. The CDR3 runs to 15 residues. V was trimmed by 3 bases and J by 0 bases, leaving 12 bases between them. CDR1 MDHEN and CDR2 SYDVKM come from the germline V gene. The CDR3 region has the DNA TGTGCCAGCAGTTTCGATCGGGTCCCCTCCTACGAGCAGTACTTC. It yields the protein CASSFDRVPSYEQYF. Full variable domain (remainder filled in from reference TRBV28 and TRBJ2-7): DVKVTQSSRYLVKRTGEKVFLECVQDMDHENMFWYRQDPGLGLRLIYFSYDVKMKEKGDIPEGYSVSREKKERFSLILESASTNQTSMYLCASSFDRVPSYEQYFGPGTRLTVT.

The chain has TRBV28 and TRBJ2-2, with 8 bases fitting TRBD1. The V gene end was trimmed by 3 bases and the J gene end by 5 bases; junction bases not matched to a gene: 8. CDR3 length: 16 residues. Germline CDR1 is MDHEN and CDR2 is SYDVKM. CDR3 DNA: TGTGCCAGCAGTTTGCAAAGGACAGGGCGGACCGGGGAGCTGTTTTTT. Translated, it gives CASSLQRTGRTGELFF.

About this clone: The same CDR3 also results from other DNA sequences found in this sample. This rearrangement joins TRBV6-5 to TRBJ2-7, with 8 bases lining up with TRBD2. Germline lookup yields CDR1 MNHEY and CDR2 SVGAGI. CDR3 length equals 15 residues. V was clipped by 0 bases and J by 2 bases; unmatched bases: 3. The CDR3 sequence is CASSYSTSGTYEQYF. CDR3 DNA sequence: TGTGCCAGCAGTTACTCAACTAGCGGCACCTACGAGCAGTACTTC.

The J gene is TRBJ2-5, the V gene TRBV5-3; TRBD2 matches 7 bases. TRBV5-3 is placed among ORFs of uncertain function. V shed 4 bases, J shed 4 bases, and the junction held 4 bases outside the gene matches. The CDR3 has 13 amino acids. CDR3 residues: CARSRTRVETQYF. DNA for the CDR3: TGTGCCAGAAGCCGGACTAGGGTAGAGACCCAGTACTTC.

The rearrangement uses TRBV15 and TRBJ2-7, with TRBD2 matching 12 bases. The CDR3 contains 18 residues. The trim removed 0 bases at V and 7 bases at J, leaving 13 bases unmatched. Germline V gene data show CDR1 as LNHNV and CDR2 as YYDKDF (reference sequence). As DNA, the CDR3 is TGTGCCACCAGCAGAGATACCCGGGCTAGCGGGAGGGCCGAAGAGCAGTACTTC. It specifies CATSRDTRASGRAEEQYF.

The chain carries TRBV28 and TRBJ2-4, with TRBD1 matching over 8 bases. The CDR3 consists of 17 residues. V was pared by 4 bases and J by 0 bases, with 8 bases of the junction left unmatched. The V gene's germline CDR1 is MDHEN and CDR2 SYDVKM. In DNA, the CDR3 is TGTGCCAGCAGTTCCACCAGGGGGCTTGAAGCCAAAAACATTCAGTACTTC. Amino acids: CASSSTRGLEAKNIQYF.

V gene TRBV5-1 combines with J gene TRBJ2-1; no definite D call. Germline CDR1 and CDR2: SGHRS and YFSETQ. The ends were cut back, 4 bases at V and 9 bases at J, with 17 bases in the middle. This CDR3 contains 14 residues. The CDR3 nucleotides are TGCGCCAGCAGCCTGGATTGGTCCGGAGCTGAGCAGTTCTTC. This gives the protein CASSLDWSGAEQFF.

In its sample, this clone was seen once. The chain has TRBV28 and TRBJ2-7, with 7 positions matching TRBD1. The CDR3 loop spans 16 amino acids. V lost 6 bases and J lost 3; bases outside the gene matches: 14. CDR1 and CDR2 (germline): MDHEN, SYDVKM. The CDR3 loop reads CASSRITGDLVYEQYF. In nucleotides, the CDR3 is TGTGCCAGCAGCCGAATAACAGGGGACCTAGTCTACGAGCAGTACTTC.

V gene TRBV18 combines with J gene TRBJ2-5; TRBD1 matches 7 bases. The V segment lost 1 base and the J segment 4 bases; nucleotides outside the gene matches: 6. This CDR3 is 15 amino acids long. Germline V gene data show CDR1 as KGHSH and CDR2 as LQKENI. CDR3 sequence: CASSPQGTVRETQYF. CDR3 in DNA: TGTGCCAGCTCACCACAAGGGACAGTACGAGAGACCCAGTACTTC. Full variable domain (missing parts from reference TRBV18 and TRBJ2-5): NAGVMQNPRHLVRRRGQEARLRCSPMKGHSHVYWYRQLPEEGLKFMVYLQKENIIDESGMPKERFSAEFPKEGPSILRIQQVVRGDSAAYFCASSPQGTVRETQYFGPGTRLLVL.

The chain links TRBV4-1 to TRBJ2-2; D not certain. Per germline, CDR1 MGHRA and CDR2 YSYEKL. The V and J ends lost 2 bases and 3 bases respectively, with 13 bases between them. The CDR3 has 16 residues. The CDR3 nucleotides read TGCGCCAGCAGCCAACTCCGGTACGAGGACACCGGGGAGCTGTTTTTT. Translating it yields CASSQLRYEDTGELFF.

The genes are TRBV10-3 and TRBJ1-6, with a weak D call TRBD1 (5 bases). There are 14 residues in the CDR3. Trimming removed 6 bases from V and 9 bases from J, with 15 bases in between. Germline V gene lookup returns CDR1 ENHRY and CDR2 SYGVKD. This CDR3 reads CAIRHRPQGSPLHF. In DNA form, the CDR3 reads TGTGCCATCAGACACCGGCCCCAGGGTTCACCCCTCCACTTT.

The rearrangement links TRBV30 to TRBJ1-6; D gene ambiguous. The germline gives CDR1 GTSNPN, CDR2 SVGIG (reference sequence). The CDR3 covers 11 residues. The germline V and J ends were trimmed by 2 bases and 7 bases, with 3 bases remaining between them. The CDR3 spells CAWSKNSPLHF. For the CDR3, the DNA is TGTGCCTGGAGTAAGAATTCACCCCTCCACTTT.

The gene calls are TRBV28 and TRBJ2-3, with 8 nucleotides matching TRBD1. With 5 bases clipped from V and 4 bases from J, the junction kept 11 bases outside the gene matches. This CDR3 region has 16 residues. Germline CDR1 is MDHEN and CDR2 is SYDVKM. CDR3 amino acids: CASSPSGQGVPDTQYF. The DNA for the CDR3 is TGTGCCAGCAGTCCGAGTGGACAGGGCGTCCCAGATACGCAGTATTTT.

The chain employs TRBV5-1 and TRBJ1-4; D gene unclear. CDR3 size: 15 residues. Germline CDR1 is SGHRS and CDR2 is YFSETQ. Trimming took off 4 bases at V and 6 bases at J, with 16 bases between the two ends. The CDR3 reads CASSPTPPADEKLFF. CDR3 nucleotide sequence: TGCGCCAGCAGCCCCACCCCTCCGGCGGATGAAAAACTGTTTTTT.

This clone was observed once. This CDR3 is also generated by other DNA sequences in the sample. The rearrangement uses TRBV29-1 and TRBJ2-7, with D perhaps TRBD1 (5 bases). The length of the CDR3 is 13 residues. Germline V lookup: CDR1 SQVTM, CDR2 ANQGSEA. The germline V and J ends were trimmed by 4 bases and 2 bases, with 12 bases remaining between them. The CDR3 DNA reads as TGCAGCGTTGGGGGCAGGGCTACCTACGAGCAGTACTTC. Translating it yields CSVGGRATYEQYF.

V and J are TRBV5-1 and TRBJ1-1; unclear D gene. The ends were cut back, 1 base at V and 4 bases at J, with 14 bases in the middle. The CDR3 totals 15 residues. Germline assignment: CDR1 SGHRS and CDR2 YFSETQ. The CDR3 spells CASSLPGKGTTEAFF. DNA of the CDR3: TGCGCCAGCAGCTTGCCCGGGAAGGGTACCACTGAAGCTTTCTTT.

Note on this clone: The same CDR3 arises from other DNA sequences in this sample as well. The chain combines TRBV5-1 with TRBJ1-1, with D unclear. Per the germline V gene, CDR1 is SGHRS and CDR2 is YFSETQ. This CDR3 is 14 amino acids long. V dropped 0 bases and J dropped 1 base, with 7 bases sitting between them. CDR3 region: CASSLGPENTEAFF. CDR3 bases: TGCGCCAGCAGCTTGGGCCCGGAGAACACTGAAGCTTTCTTT.

V is TRBV6-1 and J is TRBJ1-5; maybe TRBD1 (6 bases). Trimming pared 0 bases from V and 6 bases from J, leaving 12 bases between. CDR1 and CDR2 from the germline V gene are MNHNS and SASEGT. The CDR3 is made up of 15 amino acids. The CDR3 nucleotides read TGTGCCAGCAGTGAAGCCCCACAGGGAACTCAGCCCCAGCATTTT. This gives the protein CASSEAPQGTQPQHF.